These 21 T cell receptor beta chains came from one sample sequenced in a study of a mutant IDH1 vaccine in newly diagnosed glioma. No antigen has been identified for these receptors. The method was immunoSEQ multiplex PCR; TCRdb's version includes in-frame clones alone and lacks a portion of them. In the table there are under 45,000 clones, about four fifths of which are singletons. Sample time point: week 23, last vaccination. The content of each vaccine dose was 300 ug of mutant IDH1 20-mer peptide, and topical imiquimod accompanied it. The sequencing here drew on PBMCs, taken from a glioma patient whose treatment included an IDH1 peptide vaccine. The origin of the receptors is a woman aged 18-35 years with glioma. Some clones in this sample may be carry-over from other donors' samples.

V and J are TRBV7-9 and TRBJ2-1; D gene unclear. V was trimmed by 7 bases and J by 4 bases, leaving 11 bases between them. The CDR3 covers 13 residues. Germline CDR1 reads SEHNR; CDR2 reads FQNEAQ (reference sequence). CDR3 in amino acids: CASNPGAYNEQFF. The CDR3 DNA follows: TGTGCCAGCAACCCCGGAGCATACAATGAGCAGTTCTTC.

The J gene is TRBJ2-3, the V gene TRBV6-1; 10 bases line up with TRBD1. The germline V gene encodes CDR1 MNHNS and CDR2 SASEGT. Losses at the gene ends were 2 bases for V and 2 bases for J; bases not matched to a gene: 7. This CDR3 is 17 amino acids long. The CDR3 sequence is CASSEFSGQGFTDTQYF. The CDR3 region has the DNA TGTGCCAGCAGTGAATTCTCGGGACAGGGGTTCACAGATACGCAGTATTTT.

V gene TRBV29-1 combines with J gene TRBJ2-3, with TRBD2 matching over 10 bases. The CDR3 is 14 residues long. Germline V gene lookup returns CDR1 SQVTM and CDR2 ANQGSEA. CDR3 in DNA: TGCAGTAGCAAAGCGGGAGGGCCGCAGGATACGCAGTATTTT. Translating it yields CSSKAGGPQDTQYF.

This clone was recorded once. V gene TRBV29-1 combines with J gene TRBJ2-7; 7 positions agree with TRBD2. Germline CDR1 SQVTM, CDR2 ANQGSEA. This CDR3 has 15 amino acids. The trim removed 5 bases at V and 2 bases at J, leaving 12 bases unmatched. The CDR3, as DNA: TGCAGCGTTCAACCGAGGGCGGGAGTCACCTACGAGCAGTACTTC. It encodes CSVQPRAGVTYEQYF.

J is TRBJ1-1 and V is TRBV11-2; no reliable D call. Germline-derived CDR1 and CDR2 are SGHAT and FQNNGV. The CDR3 spans 16 residues. V was pared by 5 bases and J by 1 base, with 17 bases between. The chain's CDR3 is CASSPSRAFGNTEAFF. In DNA form, the CDR3 reads TGTGCCAGCAGCCCATCTAGGGCGTTTGGGAACACTGAAGCTTTCTTT.

This chain links TRBV29-1 with TRBJ2-5; D possibly corresponds to TRBD2 (5 bases). The length of the CDR3 is 12 residues. Germline CDR1 SQVTM, CDR2 ANQGSEA. The germline V and J ends were trimmed by 4 bases and 5 bases, with 11 bases remaining between them. This CDR3 is CSVVEGRETQYF. The CDR3 DNA reads as TGCAGCGTTGTTGAGGGTAGGGAGACCCAGTACTTC.

The chain joins TRBV19 to TRBJ1-4; 8 bases fit TRBD1. V shed 4 bases, J shed 4 bases, and the junction held 8 bases outside the gene matches. The CDR3 has 16 residues. From germline, CDR1 is LNHDA and CDR2 SQIVND (reference sequence). The CDR3 region has the DNA TGTGCCAGTAGTAGGCCCGACAGGGGAATTAATGAAAAACTGTTTTTT. As protein: CASSRPDRGINEKLFF.

The chain carries TRBV5-1 and TRBJ1-6, with D perhaps TRBD1 (6 bases). V dropped 0 bases and J dropped 7 bases, with 8 bases sitting between them. The germline gives CDR1 SGHRS, CDR2 YFSETQ. The CDR3 contains 14 residues. CDR3 in DNA: TGCGCCAGCAGCTTGGACAGGGCGAATTCACCCCTCCACTTT. Residues: CASSLDRANSPLHF.

The V call is TRBV30, the J call TRBJ2-1; 7 bases agree with TRBD2. The junction had 10 bases not matched to a gene; V was cut back by 3 bases and J by 8 bases. The length of the CDR3 is 14 residues. Germline CDR1 is GTSNPN and CDR2 is SVGIG (reference sequence). This CDR3 is CAWSAGLVIDEQFF. The CDR3 DNA follows: TGTGCCTGGAGCGCCGGACTAGTTATCGATGAGCAGTTCTTC.

The rearrangement links TRBV10-2 to TRBJ1-4; 7 positions match TRBD1. The CDR3 is 12 residues long. V was clipped by 7 bases and J by 9 bases; unmatched bases: 5. The germline V gene has CDR1 WSHSY and CDR2 SAAADI. CDR3 in amino acids: CASTGDSKKLFF. CDR3 nucleotides: TGCGCCAGCACGGGGGACAGCAAAAAACTGTTTTTT.

The chain couples TRBV5-1 to TRBJ1-6; 8 bases are a match to TRBD1. CDR1 and CDR2 from the germline V gene are SGHRS and YFSETQ. With 0 bases clipped from V and 7 bases from J, the junction kept 0 bases outside the gene matches. The CDR3 covers 14 residues. As DNA, the CDR3 is TGCGCCAGCAGCTTGGGACAGGGGAATTCACCCCTCCACTTT. Protein product: CASSLGQGNSPLHF.

The genes are TRBV7-9 and TRBJ1-1; D remains ambiguous. Germline V gene data show CDR1 as SEHNR and CDR2 as FQNEAQ (reference sequence). The CDR3 sequence is 18 residues long. V was cut by 2 bases and J by 0 bases, with 19 bases left in between. As DNA, the CDR3 is TGTGCCAGCAGCTTATCGCCGCTCTTCCAACGTATGAACACTGAAGCTTTCTTT. Translating it yields CASSLSPLFQRMNTEAFF.

The V gene is TRBV7-9, the J gene TRBJ2-2; 11 bases align to TRBD2. The V and J ends lost 0 bases and 4 bases, in that order; junction bases with no gene match: 1. Germline V gene data show CDR1 as SEHNR and CDR2 as FQNEAQ (reference sequence). The CDR3 totals 16 residues. The CDR3 is CASSLAGTSGTGELFF. Written as DNA, the CDR3 is TGTGCCAGCAGCTTAGCGGGGACTAGCGGCACCGGGGAGCTGTTTTTT. Supplemented by reference TRBV7-9 and TRBJ2-2, the full variable domain reads DTGVSQNPRHKITKRGQNVTFRCDPISEHNRLYWYRQTLGQGPEFLTYFQNEAQLEKSRLLSDRFSAERPKGSFSTLEIQRTEQGDSAMYLCASSLAGTSGTGELFFGEGSRLTVL.

As DNA, the CDR3 is TGTGCCAGCAGCTTACCAAGGGGGCCCTACAATGAGCAGTTCTTC. Its translation is CASSLPRGPYNEQFF. This rearrangement joins TRBV7-2 to TRBJ2-1; 7 bases match TRBD1. The germline V gene has CDR1 SGHTA and CDR2 FQGNSA. This CDR3 comprises 15 residues. J gave up 2 bases and V 2 bases, and 3 bases lay outside the gene matches. Full variable domain (outside the CDR3, taken from reference TRBV7-2 and TRBJ2-1): GAGVSQSPSNKVTEKGKDVELRCDPISGHTALYWYRQSLGQGLEFLIYFQGNSAPDKSGLPSDRFSAERTGGSVSTLTIQRTQQEDSAVYLCASSLPRGPYNEQFFGPGTRLTVL.

The genes are TRBV2 and TRBJ2-2; D gene ambiguous. Germline V gene lookup returns CDR1 SNHLY and CDR2 FYNNEI. The CDR3 length is 10 residues. CDR3 amino acids: CVTLGRELFF. The DNA for the CDR3 is TGTGTGACCCTAGGACGGGAGCTGTTTTTT.

This chain uses TRBV6-5 with TRBJ2-5; D not certain. Trimming left V 5 bases short and J 1 base short, with 11 bases between. The V gene's germline CDR1 is MNHEY and CDR2 SVGAGI. The CDR3 runs to 14 residues. The CDR3 loop is CASSMGFTQETQYF. CDR3 DNA: TGTGCCAGCAGTATGGGATTCACCCAAGAGACCCAGTACTTC.

This chain uses TRBV4-3 with TRBJ1-1; the match to TRBD1 covers 8 bases. Looked up from germline, CDR1 is LGHNA and CDR2 is YSLEER. V shed 9 bases, J shed 6 bases, and the junction held 12 bases outside the gene matches. CDR3 length: 14 amino acids. The DNA of the CDR3 is TGCGCCAGAACACCGACAGGGGTACATCCTGAAGCTTTCTTT. The encoded protein is CARTPTGVHPEAFF.

This clone was seen a few times. The chain uses TRBV27 and TRBJ1-5; 11 nucleotides match TRBD1. The CDR3 length is 16 residues. The germline gives CDR1 MNHEY, CDR2 SMNVEV (reference sequence). Trimming removed 1 base from V and 4 bases from J; junction bases left unmatched: 3. CDR3 region: CASSLWTGGPNQPQHF. Written as DNA, the CDR3 is TGTGCCAGCAGTTTATGGACAGGGGGCCCTAATCAGCCCCAGCATTTT.

The rearrangement links TRBV19 to TRBJ2-7, with D perhaps assigned TRBD1 or TRBD2 (5 bases each). V lost 3 bases to trimming and J lost 2 bases, with 14 bases between them. This CDR3 has 15 amino acids. Germline loops: CDR1 LNHDA, CDR2 SQIVND (reference sequence). The CDR3 loop is CASSIARDGTYEQYF. In DNA form, the CDR3 reads TGTGCCAGTAGTATTGCCCGGGACGGAACCTACGAGCAGTACTTC.

J is TRBJ2-4 and V is TRBV5-6; D unclear. Germline V gene data show CDR1 as SGHDT and CDR2 as YYEEEE. Trimming removed 2 bases at V and 8 bases at J, with 14 bases between. The CDR3 spans 14 residues. CDR3: CASSLVKGPDIQYF. CDR3 DNA sequence: TGTGCCAGCAGCTTAGTTAAGGGTCCGGACATTCAGTACTTC.

The chain has TRBV5-4 and TRBJ2-2; no clear D. CDR1 is SGHNT and CDR2 is YYREEE in the germline V gene (reference sequence). The CDR3 covers 15 residues. V lost 3 bases and J 1 base, leaving 10 bases between the germline ends. The CDR3 DNA reads TGTGCCAGCAGCTCGGGTCATCTGAACACCGGGGAGCTGTTTTTT. Protein sequence: CASSSGHLNTGELFF.